These 22 T cell receptor beta chains were all obtained from the same sample, sequenced in a study of CD8 T cells in Susac syndrome. Reverse transcription of roughly 0.5 to 1 ug RNA was carried out with random hexamers. TCRdb re-called the immunoSEQ multiplex PCR reads with MiXCR, one entry per CDR3 protein. The sample shows tens of thousands of distinct CDR3 sequences, 94% of them seen only once. The sequenced sample consisted of CD8+ T cells from PBMCs. The receptor source for this set is a human donor in good health.

The J gene is TRBJ1-2, the V gene TRBV5-6, with D maybe TRBD1 (6 bases). The germline gives CDR1 SGHDT, CDR2 YYEEEE. The V gene lost 4 bases and the J gene lost 3 bases, with 16 bases spanning the gap. This CDR3 comprises 15 residues. CDR3 amino acids: CASSNSGEGYYGYTF. CDR3 nucleotide sequence: TGTGCCAGCAGCAATTCAGGGGAAGGATACTATGGCTACACCTTC.

This clonotype was seen only once. The chain recombines TRBV4-1 with TRBJ2-5, with 7 bases fitting TRBD1. The CDR3 covers 16 residues. V dropped 1 base and J dropped 1; count of bases not matched to a gene: 6. CDR1 and CDR2 from the germline V gene are MGHRA and YSYEKL. CDR3 bases: TGCGCCAGCAGCCAAGGGACAGGTGGCCTCCAAGAGACCCAGTACTTC. Its translation is CASSQGTGGLQETQYF.

The V call is TRBV20-1, the J call TRBJ2-3, with TRBD2 matching 13 bases. The CDR3 consists of 15 residues. Trimming at V came to 6 bases and at J to 3 bases, leaving 6 bases not matched to a gene. Per germline, CDR1 DFQATT and CDR2 SNEGSKA (reference sequence). The CDR3 loop reads CSARTTSGRTDTQYF. Here the CDR3 DNA reads TGCAGTGCGAGGACGACTAGCGGGAGGACAGATACGCAGTATTTT.

The chain recombines TRBV13 with TRBJ2-7; 7 bases are a match to TRBD1. Germline V gene lookup returns CDR1 PRHDT and CDR2 FYEKMQ (reference sequence). This CDR3 is 14 amino acids long. Trimming took 5 bases from V and 4 from J; bases not matched to a gene: 8. The CDR3 region has the DNA TGTGCCAGCAGCACCCGGGACAGCCTTTACGAGCAGTACTTC. Translated: CASSTRDSLYEQYF.

This chain joins TRBV20-1 and TRBJ2-2, with 11 bases matching TRBD2. V lost 3 bases to trimming and J lost 3 bases; unmatched junction nucleotides: 9. The CDR3 extends over 17 amino acids. Looked up from germline, CDR1 is DFQATT and CDR2 is SNEGSKA (reference sequence). The CDR3 DNA is TGCAGTGCTAGCAATCCGGGACTAGCGGAGTACACCGGGGAGCTGTTTTTT. It translates to CSASNPGLAEYTGELFF.

The V gene is TRBV4-1, the J gene TRBJ2-7; the D gene is possibly TRBD1 (6 bases). Germline V lookup: CDR1 MGHRA, CDR2 YSYEKL. The CDR3 is made up of 13 amino acids. With 4 bases removed from V and 5 bases from J, the gap between germline ends came to 12 bases. The CDR3 region has the DNA TGCGCCAGCAGCCCTACAGGGCCGGACGAGCAGTACTTC. Its protein is CASSPTGPDEQYF.

The chain has TRBV6-5 and TRBJ2-1, with a weak D call TRBD2 (7 bases). CDR3 length: 18 residues. CDR1 is MNHEY, CDR2 SVGAGI, per germline. V was trimmed by 0 bases and J by 0 bases, leaving 15 bases between them. CDR3 DNA sequence: TGTGCCAGCAGTTACTCGCACACGGGGGGCGTCTCCTACAATGAGCAGTTCTTC. Protein product: CASSYSHTGGVSYNEQFF.

The chain uses TRBV27 and TRBJ2-3; 7 positions agree with TRBD2. In germline, CDR1 is MNHEY, CDR2 SMNVEV (reference sequence). The ends lost 3 bases at V and 3 bases at J; junction bases unmatched: 6. There are 15 residues in the CDR3. The CDR3 sequence: CASSFLLAKTDTQYF. Written as DNA, the CDR3 is TGTGCCAGCAGTTTTTTACTAGCGAAGACAGATACGCAGTATTTT.

As concerns this clonotype: An end of the junction differs from the germline gene, which may be a read error. V usage is TRBV7-2 and J usage is TRBJ2-5; TRBD2 might be the D (5 bases). CDR1 and CDR2 (germline): SGHTA, FQGNSA. This CDR3 is 16 amino acids long. For the CDR3, the DNA is TGTGCCAGCAGGTTAGAAGGACTGACCACCGAGGAGACCCAGTACTTC. Translated: CASRLEGLTTEETQYF.

The V gene is TRBV2, the J gene TRBJ2-7, with TRBD2 identical over 8 bases. The CDR3 extends over 13 amino acids. CDR1 is SNHLY, CDR2 FYNNEI, per germline. The V segment lost 5 bases and the J segment 5 bases; nucleotides outside the gene matches: 5. The CDR3: CASSPGTSNEQYF. The CDR3 DNA reads TGTGCCAGCAGTCCCGGGACTAGTAACGAGCAGTACTTC.

The table lists this clonotype with a count of one. The chain joins TRBV3-1 to TRBJ2-1; the D is unclear. With 0 bases removed from V and 6 bases from J, the gap between germline ends came to 15 bases. The germline gives CDR1 LGHDT, CDR2 YNNKEL (reference sequence). This CDR3 contains 16 residues. This CDR3 is CASSQEARLEFNEQFF. CDR3 coding DNA: TGTGCCAGCAGCCAAGAGGCCAGGTTAGAGTTCAATGAGCAGTTCTTC.

The CDR3: CASSLWGEGEETQYF. CDR3 nucleotides: TGTGCCAGCAGCTTATGGGGTGAAGGGGAAGAGACCCAGTACTTC. The chain joins TRBV7-9 to TRBJ2-5; D perhaps matches TRBD1 (5 bases). V dropped 2 bases and J dropped 3 bases, with 13 bases sitting between them. The CDR3 consists of 15 residues. Germline CDR1 SEHNR, CDR2 FQNEAQ (reference sequence).

J is TRBJ2-2 and V is TRBV6-4; D is possibly TRBD2 (6 bases). The germline gives CDR1 MRHNA, CDR2 SNTAGT. V was cut by 4 bases and J by 3 bases, with 9 bases left in between. This CDR3 comprises 14 residues. CDR3 loop: CASSAEGHTGELFF. CDR3 coding DNA: TGTGCCAGCAGTGCGGAGGGACACACCGGGGAGCTGTTTTTT.

This clonotype was recorded only once. The J gene is TRBJ2-7, the V gene TRBV27, with unresolved D. Trimming stripped 2 bases from V and 2 bases from J, with 7 bases between. CDR3 length equals 13 residues. Germline values: CDR1 MNHEY, CDR2 SMNVEV (reference sequence). The CDR3 spells CASSLVATYEQYF. The CDR3 DNA reads TGTGCCAGCAGTTTAGTGGCAACCTACGAGCAGTACTTC.

This chain links TRBV3-1 with TRBJ2-5; 8 bases are shared with TRBD2. In germline, CDR1 is LGHDT, CDR2 YNNKEL (reference sequence). There are 17 residues in the CDR3. V shed 0 bases, J shed 5 bases, and the junction held 11 bases outside the gene matches. For the CDR3, the DNA is TGTGCCAGCAGCCAAGACGGCGGGGGGAGAGGCGGTGAGACCCAGTACTTC. Amino acids: CASSQDGGGRGGETQYF.

The sample holds one count of this clonotype. The chain employs TRBV25-1 and TRBJ1-2; tentatively, D is TRBD1 (5 bases). In germline, CDR1 is MGHDK, CDR2 SYGVNS. The CDR3 spans 15 residues. V dropped 2 bases and J dropped 4 bases, with 14 bases sitting between them. The CDR3, as DNA: TGTGCCAGCAGTGAAGGGCGGCAGGGCTTCTATGGCTACACCTTC. It codes for CASSEGRQGFYGYTF.

The rearrangement uses TRBV7-9 and TRBJ2-1; D remains unclear. From germline, CDR1 is SEHNR and CDR2 FQNEAQ (reference sequence). V was shortened by 1 base and J by 10 bases, with 8 bases between the two germline ends. The CDR3 sequence is 12 residues long. This CDR3 is CASSLVSAEQFF. CDR3 in DNA: TGTGCCAGCAGCTTAGTATCGGCGGAGCAGTTCTTC.

This chain links TRBV9 with TRBJ2-1; weak D call: TRBD1 (5 bases). V was pared by 4 bases and J by 6 bases, with 11 bases between. The CDR3 consists of 13 residues. CDR1 is SGDLS, CDR2 YYNGEE, per germline. Here the CDR3 DNA reads TGTGCCAGCAGCCCCCGTAGGGGCAATGAGCAGTTCTTC. This codes for CASSPRRGNEQFF.

This rearrangement joins TRBV7-9 to TRBJ1-5; a weak D match, TRBD1 (6 bases). The CDR3 consists of 15 residues. Trimming took 5 bases from V and 4 from J, leaving 15 bases between them. CDR1 and CDR2 from the germline V gene are SEHNR and FQNEAQ (reference sequence). CDR3 in DNA: TGTGCCAGCAGCCCGAGGGGGGGTAGAAATCAGCCCCAGCATTTT. This encodes CASSPRGGRNQPQHF.

The chain carries TRBV2 and TRBJ2-7; the D gene could be TRBD1 or TRBD2 (5 bases each). CDR3 length equals 12 residues. The V and J ends lost 8 bases and 5 bases respectively, with 13 bases between them. In germline, CDR1 is SNHLY, CDR2 FYNNEI. CDR3 amino acids: CASRGGRDEQYV. In nucleotides, the CDR3 is TGTGCCAGCCGTGGGGGACGAGACGAGCAGTACGTC.

Here the CDR3 reads CSVIWTGVGHEQYF. Written as DNA, the CDR3 is TGCAGCGTTATTTGGACAGGGGTCGGACACGAGCAGTACTTC. The chain carries TRBV29-1 and TRBJ2-7; 9 bases map to TRBD1. The V gene's germline CDR1 is SQVTM and CDR2 ANQGSEA. V gave up 5 bases and J gave up 5 bases; unmatched junction bases: 10. The CDR3 is 14 amino acids.

This chain joins TRBV27 and TRBJ1-5, with TRBD1 matching over 7 bases. J gave up 1 base and V 2 bases, and 8 bases lay outside the gene matches. The CDR3 has 17 amino acids. Germline V lookup: CDR1 MNHEY, CDR2 SMNVEV (reference sequence). The CDR3 sequence is CASSLRARGGSNQPQHF. The CDR3 DNA sequence: TGTGCCAGCAGTTTACGGGCCAGGGGGGGGAGCAATCAGCCCCAGCATTTT.